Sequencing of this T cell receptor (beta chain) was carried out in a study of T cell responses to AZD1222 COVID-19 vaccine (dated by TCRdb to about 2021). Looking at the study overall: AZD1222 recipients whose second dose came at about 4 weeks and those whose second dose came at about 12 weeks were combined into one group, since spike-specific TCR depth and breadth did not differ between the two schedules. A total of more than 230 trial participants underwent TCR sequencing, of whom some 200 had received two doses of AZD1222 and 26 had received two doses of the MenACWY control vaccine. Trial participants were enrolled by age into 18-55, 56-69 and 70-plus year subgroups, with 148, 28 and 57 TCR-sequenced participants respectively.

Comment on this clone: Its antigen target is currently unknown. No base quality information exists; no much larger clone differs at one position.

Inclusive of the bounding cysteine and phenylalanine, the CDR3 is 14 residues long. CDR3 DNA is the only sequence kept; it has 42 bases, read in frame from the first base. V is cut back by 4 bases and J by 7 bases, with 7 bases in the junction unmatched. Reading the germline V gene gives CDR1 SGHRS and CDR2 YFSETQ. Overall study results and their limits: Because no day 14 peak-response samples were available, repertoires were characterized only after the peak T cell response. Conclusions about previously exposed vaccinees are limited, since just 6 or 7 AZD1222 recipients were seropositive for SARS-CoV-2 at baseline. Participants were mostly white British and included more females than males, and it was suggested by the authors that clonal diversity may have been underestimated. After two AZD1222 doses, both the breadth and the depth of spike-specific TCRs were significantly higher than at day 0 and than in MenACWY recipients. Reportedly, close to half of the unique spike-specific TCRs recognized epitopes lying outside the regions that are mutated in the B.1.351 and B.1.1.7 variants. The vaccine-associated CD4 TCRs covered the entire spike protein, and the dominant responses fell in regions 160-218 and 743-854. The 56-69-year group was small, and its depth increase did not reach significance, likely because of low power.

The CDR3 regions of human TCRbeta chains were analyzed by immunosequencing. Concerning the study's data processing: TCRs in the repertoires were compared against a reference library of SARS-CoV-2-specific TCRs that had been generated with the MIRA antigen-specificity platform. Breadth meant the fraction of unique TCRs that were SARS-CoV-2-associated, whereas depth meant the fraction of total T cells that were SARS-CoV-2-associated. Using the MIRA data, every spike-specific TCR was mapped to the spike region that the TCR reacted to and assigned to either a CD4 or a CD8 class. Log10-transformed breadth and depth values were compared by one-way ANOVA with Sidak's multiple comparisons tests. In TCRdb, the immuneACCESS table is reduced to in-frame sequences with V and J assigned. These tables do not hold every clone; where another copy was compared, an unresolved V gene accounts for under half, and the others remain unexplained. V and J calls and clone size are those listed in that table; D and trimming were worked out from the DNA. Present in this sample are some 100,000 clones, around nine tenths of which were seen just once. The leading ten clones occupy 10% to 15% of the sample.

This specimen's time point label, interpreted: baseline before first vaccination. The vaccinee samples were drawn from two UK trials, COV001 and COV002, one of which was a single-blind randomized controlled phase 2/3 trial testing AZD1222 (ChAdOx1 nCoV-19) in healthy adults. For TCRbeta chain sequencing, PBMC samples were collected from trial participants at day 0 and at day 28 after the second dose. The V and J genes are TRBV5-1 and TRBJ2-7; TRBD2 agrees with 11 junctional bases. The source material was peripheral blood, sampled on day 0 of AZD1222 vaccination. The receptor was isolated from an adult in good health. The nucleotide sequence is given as TGCGCCAGCAGCGCAACTAGCGGGAGTAGGGAGCAGTACTTC. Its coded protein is CASSATSGSREQYF.